The 13 T cell receptor beta chains below come from one sample, sequenced in a study of regulatory T cells in long-lasting Graves disease. As for time point: newly diagnosed GD, antithyroid drugs for less than 3 months. Scientists built the TCR library using RNA that was extracted from PBMCs. Sequencing libraries for TCR beta were prepared with iRepertoire HTBI primers and Arm-PCR of CDR3 regions. One entry per CDR3 protein results from TCRdb running MiXCR on the multiplex PCR reads. The sample comprises about 400,000 distinct CDR3 sequences, 15% of which are singletons, and under 9% rests with the top ten. This sample was shared with a second study, whose subject was T cells in Graves' hyperthyroidism and ophthalmopathy.

Here the sequenced sample was peripheral blood mononuclear cells (PBMCs), taken at new diagnosis, from a patient treated with antithyroid drugs. These receptors all stem from a woman aged 40 to 50 with Graves disease.

This clonotype occurred many times. V and J are TRBV3-1 and TRBJ2-7; 9 bases agree with TRBD2. The V segment lost 0 bases and the J segment 11 bases; nucleotides outside the gene matches: 8. Germline loops: CDR1 LGHDT, CDR2 YNNKEL (reference sequence). The CDR3 length is 14 residues. This chain's CDR3 is CASSQDATSGREYF. As DNA, the CDR3 is TGTGCCAGCAGCCAAGACGCGACTAGCGGCAGGGAGTACTTC.

This clonotype was seen more than once but under ten times. The gene calls are TRBV5-5 and TRBJ2-7, with D perhaps given as TRBD1 or TRBD2 (5 bases each). Germline lookup yields CDR1 SGHKS and CDR2 YYEKEE (reference sequence). Deletions cut 5 bases from V and 2 bases from J, with 14 bases between. CDR3 size: 14 residues. The DNA of the CDR3 is TGTGCCAGCAGATCCCCGGGACGAACCTACGAGCAGTACTTC. Translated: CASRSPGRTYEQYF.

V and J are TRBV7-2 and TRBJ2-1; TRBD2 agrees at 8 bases. This CDR3 has 18 amino acids. J lost 6 bases, V lost 5 bases, and 18 bases had no gene match. The germline V gene has CDR1 SGHTA and CDR2 FQGNSA. CDR3 loop: CASSARRSGILDGNEQFF. The CDR3 DNA is TGTGCCAGCAGCGCCCGGCGTAGCGGGATCCTTGACGGCAATGAGCAGTTCTTC.

This clonotype was counted at least ten times. This sequence joins TRBV28 and TRBJ2-2; tentatively, D is TRBD1 (6 bases). Deletions cut 3 bases from V and 1 base from J, with 9 bases between. Germline values: CDR1 MDHEN, CDR2 SYDVKM. The CDR3 sequence is 15 residues long. CDR3 bases: TGTGCCAGCAGTTTCGGACAGCAGAACACCGGGGAGCTGTTTTTT. Protein product: CASSFGQQNTGELFF.

The CDR3 protein is CASKLGETQYF. CDR3 in DNA: TGTGCCAGCAAACTCGGAGAGACCCAGTACTTC. This sequence joins TRBV2 and TRBJ2-5; D ambiguous. CDR3 size: 11 residues. Germline V gene lookup returns CDR1 SNHLY and CDR2 FYNNEI. Trimming left V 7 bases short and J 4 bases short, with 7 bases between.

This clonotype has a handful of counts. J is TRBJ2-3 and V is TRBV9; unclear D gene. CDR1 SGDLS and CDR2 YYNGEE come from the germline V gene. The CDR3 consists of 14 residues. V was cut by 4 bases and J by 6 bases, with 15 bases left in between. In DNA form, the CDR3 reads TGTGCCAGCAGCCCCCTTTCGGACGGGGATACGCAGTATTTT. This gives the protein CASSPLSDGDTQYF.

This clonotype was counted many times. The chain carries TRBV12-3 or TRBV12-4 and TRBJ1-6; TRBD1 is a possible D gene (5 bases). V was pared by 6 bases and J by 7 bases, with 19 bases between. CDR3 length: 16 amino acids. This chain's CDR3 is CASSLGYGGVNSPLHF. The CDR3 bases are TGTGCCAGCAGCCTCGGGTATGGAGGGGTAAATTCACCCCTCCACTTT.

Details on this clonotype: A much larger clonotype is one base distant, so this may be a read error. This chain connects TRBV28 to TRBJ2-5, with 7 bases fitting TRBD1. Germline CDR1 and CDR2: MDHEN and SYDVKM. This CDR3 comprises 16 residues. The CDR3 DNA reads TGTGCCAGCAGTTTATATACCGGACAGGTCCAAGAGGCCCAGTACTTC. This gives the protein CASSLYTGQVQEAQYF. Drawing the rest from reference TRBV28 and TRBJ2-5, the complete variable domain is DVKVTQSSRYLVKRTGEKVFLECVQDMDHENMFWYRQDPGLGLRLIYFSYDVKMKEKGDIPEGYSVSREKKERFSLILESASTNQTSMYLCASSLYTGQVQEAQYFGPGTRLLVL.

There are many counts of this clonotype. The chain links TRBV12-3 or TRBV12-4 to TRBJ1-5, with D tentatively TRBD1 (5 bases). The CDR3 extends over 14 amino acids. V lost 2 bases to trimming and J lost 4 bases, with 9 bases between them. DNA of the CDR3: TGTGCCAGCAGTTTAATGGAGGGGAATCAGCCCCAGCATTTT. It yields the protein CASSLMEGNQPQHF.

This clonotype has only a few counts. V is TRBV3-1 and J is TRBJ2-4, with 15 positions matching TRBD2. After removal of 0 bases from V and 2 bases from J, the junction contained 2 bases not matched to a gene. CDR1 is LGHDT and CDR2 is YNNKEL in the germline V gene (reference sequence). CDR3 length: 18 residues. The CDR3 loop reads CASSQDGLAGGTKNIQYF. DNA for the CDR3: TGTGCCAGCAGCCAAGATGGACTAGCGGGAGGGACCAAAAACATTCAGTACTTC.

This clonotype was detected only a few times. The J gene is TRBJ2-1, the V gene TRBV20-1; D is ambiguous. The CDR3 sequence is 11 residues long. V dropped 5 bases and J dropped 5 bases, with 7 bases sitting between them. Germline values: CDR1 DFQATT, CDR2 SNEGSKA (reference sequence). CDR3 in amino acids: CSAYRNNEQFF. CDR3 nucleotide sequence: TGCAGTGCTTACAGAAACAATGAGCAGTTCTTC.

This clonotype has a count of ten or more. The gene calls are TRBV11-3 and TRBJ2-2; D is unresolved. CDR3 length: 13 residues. Germline V gene lookup returns CDR1 SGHNT and CDR2 YENEEA. V was trimmed by 5 bases and J by 4 bases, leaving 8 bases between them. The CDR3 region is CASSEQFTGELFF. The DNA for the CDR3 is TGTGCCAGCAGCGAACAGTTCACCGGGGAGCTGTTTTTT.

This clonotype has a handful of counts. The gene calls are TRBV19 and TRBJ2-1; TRBD2 matches at 9 bases. The J segment lost 3 bases and the V segment lost 1 base, leaving 10 bases of the junction unmatched. The length of the CDR3 is 18 residues. Per the germline V gene, CDR1 is LNHDA and CDR2 is SQIVND (reference sequence). The CDR3 nucleotides read TGTGCCAGTAGTATAGGGGGGCTAGCGGGATTGATCTACAATGAGCAGTTCTTC. Its protein product is CASSIGGLAGLIYNEQFF.